This TCR beta chain comes out of a study of cytomegalovirus exposure and HLA in healthy donors. Both 60 Vbeta primers and 13 Jbeta primers went into the PCR. The repertoire was sequenced with immunoSEQ multiplex PCR; TCRdb's copy has only in-frame clones and lacks some. The sample lists 150,000 or so clones, roughly 84% occurring once. V lost 6 bases to trimming and J lost 0 bases; unmatched junction nucleotides: 17. Germline V gene lookup returns CDR1 SGHAT and CDR2 FQNNGV. The CDR3 is 19 residues long. Sequenced input: PBMCs. This receptor was identified in a man between 18 and 29 years old in good health and CMV-seronegative. The chain recombines TRBV11-2 with TRBJ1-3; 7 nucleotides match TRBD1. CDR3 region: CASSSRRQGLLSSGNTIYF. For the CDR3, the DNA is TGTGCCAGCAGTTCTCGCCGACAGGGACTCCTGAGCTCTGGAAACACCATATATTTT.